These T cell receptor beta chains were read from a single sample in a study of beta chain features in type 1 diabetes. The assay was immunoSEQ multiplex PCR, and TCRdb's table has in-frame clones only and misses some. The sample includes 200,000 to 250,000 clones, about 25% of them seen just once. The source material was central memory CD4+ T cells from blood. These receptor sequences come from a man younger than 45 in good health. CDR3s include the opening cysteine and the closing phenylalanine or tryptophan. Fields, in order: J gene, V gene, D gene, clone size, CDR3 protein, CDR3 DNA. The D gene is left open where the match is weak. Some rows have no size entry. The others give once, few or many, or a class for an expanded clone.

TRBJ2-1 TRBV30 . . CAWSVKITGGEQFF TGTGCCTGGAGTGTAAAAATTACGGGCGGGGAGCAGTTCTTC
TRBJ2-1 TRBV6-5 TRBD2 . CASSWGLAGTGEQFF TGTGCCAGCAGTTGGGGACTAGCGGGAACGGGGGAGCAGTTCTTC
TRBJ2-2 TRBV29-1 TRBD2 many CSADSGRSALTGELFF TGCAGCGCTGATAGCGGGAGAAGCGCACTTACCGGGGAGCTGTTTTTT
TRBJ2-3 TRBV4-2 . . CASSQAASTDTQYF TGTGCCAGCAGCCAAGCGGCCTCAACAGATACGCAGTATTTT
TRBJ1-5 TRBV28 TRBD1 . CASSPRTGERSQPQHF TGTGCCAGCAGTCCCCGGACAGGGGAGAGGAGTCAGCCCCAGCATTTT
TRBJ1-1 TRBV10-2 . . CASSSLFEAFF TGCGCCAGCAGTTCCTTATTTGAAGCTTTCTTT
TRBJ2-3 TRBV7-2 TRBD2 few CASSLGTSGNHLTDTQYF TGTGCCAGCAGCTTAGGTACTAGCGGAAACCACCTTACAGATACGCAGTATTTT
TRBJ2-5 TRBV4-1 TRBD2 . CASSQPGGSETQYF TGCGCCAGCAGCCAACCGGGCGGGAGTGAGACCCAGTACTTC
TRBJ2-3 TRBV29-1 . . CSVEYVDTQYF TGCAGCGTTGAATACGTAGATACGCAGTATTTT
TRBJ2-7 TRBV7-2 . . CASSRDTSYEQYF TGTGCCAGCAGCCGGGACACTTCCTACGAGCAGTACTTC
TRBJ1-5 TRBV27 TRBD1 . CASSLPGQGNQPQHF TGTGCCAGCAGTTTACCCGGACAGGGCAATCAGCCCCAGCATTTT
TRBJ2-3 TRBV30 . many CAWNRLDTDTQYF TGTGCCTGGAACCGACTGGACACAGATACGCAGTATTTT
TRBJ2-3 TRBV30 TRBD2 few CAWRGLAGSTDTQYF TGTGCCTGGAGAGGTCTAGCGGGGAGCACAGATACGCAGTATTTT
TRBJ2-7 TRBV18 TRBD1 . CASSPQGDEDEQYF TGTGCCAGCTCACCCCAGGGGGATGAAGACGAGCAGTACTTC
TRBJ1-5 TRBV28 TRBD1 . CASSAQRQGGQPQHF TGTGCCAGCAGTGCCCAAAGACAGGGCGGGCAGCCCCAGCATTTT
TRBJ2-6 TRBV7-6 TRBD2 few CASTGGGANVLTF TGTGCCAGTACGGGAGGTGGGGCCAACGTCCTGACTTTC
TRBJ2-5 TRBV7-2 . . CASSPAGRVQETQYF TGTGCCAGCAGCCCTGCGGGCAGGGTCCAAGAGACCCAGTACTTC
TRBJ2-7 TRBV14 . . CASSVPGLEQYF TGTGCCAGCAGCGTCCCGGGACTGGAGCAGTACTTC
TRBJ2-3 TRBV4-3 . few CASSPGTSTDTQYF TGCGCCAGCAGCCCTGGGACTAGCACAGATACGCAGTATTTT
TRBJ2-7 TRBV6-6 . few CASSLLDMGEQYF TGTGCCAGCAGTCTACTCGATATGGGCGAGCAGTACTTC
TRBJ2-5 TRBV30 . . CAWSLGAEWAQETQYF TGTGCCTGGAGCTTGGGGGCGGAGTGGGCCCAAGAGACCCAGTACTTC
TRBJ2-1 TRBV7-2 TRBD2 . CASSLALAGGHNEQFF TGTGCCAGCAGCTTAGCCCTAGCGGGGGGCCACAATGAGCAGTTCTTC
TRBJ2-5 TRBV5-4 . few CASSTVYETQYF TGTGCCAGCAGTACGGTGTACGAGACCCAGTACTTC
TRBJ1-5 TRBV4-3 . . CASSQDYASEGPQHF TGCGCCAGCAGCCAAGACTATGCCTCCGAAGGGCCCCAGCATTTT
TRBJ1-2 TRBV20-1 . few CSAPLSYGYTF TGCAGTGCCCCGCTAAGTTATGGCTACACCTTC
TRBJ2-3 TRBV10-3 TRBD1 few CAISDSPGQGPDTQYF TGTGCCATCAGTGATAGCCCGGGACAGGGCCCAGATACGCAGTATTTT
TRBJ2-7 TRBV9 . few CASSRDSLIGEQYF TGTGCCAGCAGCCGGGACTCCTTAATTGGCGAGCAGTACTTC
TRBJ2-7 TRBV28 . . CASSLRSEQYF TGTGCCAGCAGTTTACGGTCCGAGCAGTACTTC
TRBJ2-5 TRBV30 TRBD1 . CAGSRGQGRQETQYF TGTGCCGGGAGTAGGGGACAGGGGAGGCAAGAGACCCAGTACTTC
TRBJ1-5 TRBV11-2 TRBD1 few CASSLAGGQPQHF TGTGCCAGCAGCTTAGCAGGGGGTCAGCCCCAGCATTTT
TRBJ1-5 TRBV15 . few CATSREGRSSNQPQHF TGTGCCACCAGCAGAGAGGGACGCTCTAGCAATCAGCCCCAGCATTTT
TRBJ2-7 TRBV7-9 . . CASSPSGGYEQYF TGTGCCAGCAGCCCCTCCGGGGGCTACGAGCAGTACTTC
TRBJ2-7 TRBV29-1 . few CSVDDSSEQYF TGCAGCGTTGACGACTCCTCCGAGCAGTACTTC
TRBJ2-3 TRBV7-9 . . CASSVADFVSTDTQYF TGTGCCAGCAGTGTTGCTGATTTTGTTAGCACAGATACGCAGTATTTT
TRBJ1-1 TRBV2 . few CASSDSMNTEAFF TGTGCCAGCAGTGATTCTATGAACACTGAAGCTTTCTTT
TRBJ2-3 TRBV10-3 . few CASSLQGADTQYF TGTGCCAGCAGCCTACAGGGCGCAGATACGCAGTATTTT
TRBJ1-3 TRBV4-2 . few CASSQPGDGNTIYF TGTGCCAGCAGCCAACCAGGGGACGGAAACACCATATATTTT
TRBJ1-1 TRBV7-9 . few CASSLGGGGEAFF TGTGCCAGCAGCTTAGGAGGTGGCGGTGAAGCTTTCTTT
TRBJ2-1 TRBV5-4 . few CASSPSGAGRNEQFF TGTGCCAGCAGCCCCTCAGGGGCGGGGCGGAATGAGCAGTTCTTC
TRBJ2-7 TRBV11-1 TRBD1 . CASSQGTGTYEQYF TGTGCCAGCAGCCAAGGGACAGGGACCTACGAGCAGTACTTC
TRBJ2-7 TRBV7-9 . . CASSLNRDGKYEQYF TGTGCCAGCAGCTTAAACCGGGACGGGAAATACGAGCAGTACTTC
TRBJ2-5 TRBV7-2 TRBD2 few CASSLRLAAQETQYF TGTGCCAGCAGCTTAAGACTAGCGGCGCAAGAGACCCAGTACTTC
TRBJ2-7 TRBV7-8 . few CASSFRGAPYEQYF TGTGCCAGCAGCTTTAGGGGCGCCCCCTACGAGCAGTACTTC
TRBJ2-7 TRBV14 . few CASSQDVKLEQYF TGTGCCAGCAGCCAAGATGTAAAACTGGAGCAGTACTTC
TRBJ2-2 TRBV5-6 . . CASSWERNTGELFF TGTGCCAGCAGCTGGGAGCGAAACACCGGGGAGCTGTTTTTT
TRBJ1-1 TRBV15 TRBD1 . CATSMRGTGVTEAFF TGTGCCACCAGCATGCGGGGCACAGGGGTCACTGAAGCTTTCTTT
TRBJ2-7 TRBV6-1 . . CASSQDIYEQYF TGTGCCAGCAGCCAAGACATCTACGAGCAGTACTTC